Below, 21 T cell receptor beta chains from the same sample are listed, as sequenced in a study of CD8+CD57+ T cells in acquired aplastic anemia. CDR3 and TCR beta VDJ profiling relied on a genomic DNA template. TCRdb ran MiXCR on the reads and lists one entry per CDR3 protein. Of 150,000 or so distinct CDR3 sequences in the sample, about 60% were seen once. Source material: sorted CD4+, CD8+, or CD8+CD57+ T cells (not recorded which) from PBMCs. The source of these receptors is a human donor in good health.

This clonotype has a handful of counts. The CDR3 DNA reads as TGTGCCAGCAGCTTAGGGGGGGCGGGAGGCGGTGAGCAGTACTTC. Translating it yields CASSLGGAGGGEQYF. This rearrangement joins TRBV7-6 to TRBJ2-7; 8 bases fit TRBD2. This CDR3 contains 15 residues. From germline, CDR1 is SGHVS and CDR2 FNYEAQ. With 1 base clipped from V and 7 bases from J, the junction kept 9 bases outside the gene matches.

This clonotype was counted ten times or more. The chain employs TRBV20-1 and TRBJ2-7; D call uncertain. V lost 0 bases, J lost 5 bases, and 17 bases lay in between. The length of the CDR3 is 15 residues. CDR1 is DFQATT and CDR2 is SNEGSKA in the germline V gene (reference sequence). CDR3 nucleotides: TGCAGTGCTAGAGAACAAGGGTATATTACGGACGAGCAGTACTTC. Translating it yields CSAREQGYITDEQYF.

In this sample, this clonotype turned up a few times. A clone one base away is much larger, so this may be a read error. The CDR3 sequence: CASGLVTGKNTEAFF. Written as DNA, the CDR3 is TGTGCCAGCGGCTTAGTGACAGGGAAGAACACTGAAGCTTTCTTT. The V gene is TRBV7-9, the J gene TRBJ1-1; 7 bases fit TRBD1. Germline V gives CDR1 SEHNR, CDR2 FQNEAQ (reference sequence). CDR3 length: 15 residues.

The CDR3 reads CSAQDRGTNYGYTF. The DNA for the CDR3 is TGCAGTGCGCAAGACAGGGGGACTAACTATGGCTACACCTTC. The chain has TRBV20-1 and TRBJ1-2; TRBD1 aligns across 9 bases. The CDR3 runs 14 residues. J gave up 0 bases and V 6 bases, and 5 bases lay outside the gene matches. Germline V lookup: CDR1 DFQATT, CDR2 SNEGSKA (reference sequence).

This clonotype was seen just once. The DNA is left out, because the CDR3 cannot be placed on it with certainty; the CDR3 is given as TCRdb lists it. This chain connects TRBV2 to TRBJ2-3; TRBD1, the D gene given by the table, was not confirmed from the DNA. Germline V gene sequence: CDR1 SNHLY, CDR2 FYNNEI. The CDR3 spans 23 residues, counting both ends. CDR3 loop: CASSESVLCASSPLGQLTDTQYF.

This sequence joins TRBV19 and TRBJ1-2, with no clear D. The CDR3 contains 11 residues. The ends were cut back, 6 bases at V and 4 bases at J, with 6 bases in the middle. Germline V gene lookup returns CDR1 LNHDA and CDR2 SQIVND (reference sequence). This CDR3 reads CASRGSYGYTF. DNA for the CDR3: TGTGCCAGTAGAGGGAGCTATGGCTACACCTTC.

This chain uses TRBV7-9 with TRBJ1-2; D uncertain. CDR3 size: 13 residues. Germline V CDR1 and CDR2: SEHNR, FQNEAQ (reference sequence). Between the trimmed V and J ends, which lost 0 bases and 6 bases, there was a span of 8 bases. The CDR3 spells CASSLAKGDGYTF. CDR3 DNA sequence: TGTGCCAGCAGCTTAGCGAAGGGTGATGGCTACACCTTC.

This rearrangement joins TRBV7-2 to TRBJ2-1; perhaps TRBD1 as D (6 bases). V shed 1 base and J shed 13 bases, with 23 bases lying between them. The CDR3 runs to 16 residues. Germline assignment: CDR1 SGHTA and CDR2 FQGNSA. The CDR3 DNA follows: TGTGCCAGCAGCTTAGAGCCGTATCGGGGACAAGAGACCCAGTTCTTC. Protein product: CASSLEPYRGQETQFF.

This clonotype was counted between two and nine times. The rearrangement joins TRBV10-3 to TRBJ2-1; 7 bases map to TRBD2. Germline CDR1 is ENHRY and CDR2 is SYGVKD. This CDR3 comprises 13 residues. J gave up 9 bases and V 6 bases, and 8 bases lay outside the gene matches. The chain's CDR3 is CAIRGDREGEQFF. CDR3 DNA: TGTGCCATCAGGGGGGATAGGGAGGGTGAGCAGTTCTTC.

The rearrangement links TRBV11-2 to TRBJ2-5; TRBD2 agrees at 7 bases. The CDR3 runs to 16 residues. Germline loops: CDR1 SGHAT, CDR2 FQNNGV. Losses at the gene ends were 2 bases for V and 1 base for J; bases not matched to a gene: 7. CDR3 bases: TGTGCCAGCAGCTTACGGGCCCAGCGGGGCCAAGAGACCCAGTACTTC. Translation gives CASSLRAQRGQETQYF.

V is TRBV19 and J is TRBJ1-1; tentatively, D is TRBD1 (5 bases). Trimming cost V 1 base and J 6 bases, with 6 bases left between them. This CDR3 contains 12 residues. Germline lookup yields CDR1 LNHDA and CDR2 SQIVND (reference sequence). The CDR3 protein is CASSIGGAEAFF. The CDR3 bases are TGTGCCAGTAGTATAGGGGGCGCTGAAGCTTTCTTT.

V and J are TRBV7-4 and TRBJ1-5, with a weak D call TRBD1 (6 bases). Germline V lookup: CDR1 SGHVT, CDR2 SQSDAQ. Trimming shortened V by 3 bases and J by 7 bases, and 19 bases separated the two germline ends. The length of the CDR3 is 16 residues. CDR3 residues: CASSFRDTGYVQPQHF. The DNA of the CDR3 is TGTGCCAGCAGCTTCCGAGATACAGGGTATGTGCAGCCCCAGCATTTT.

The chain is built from TRBV5-4 and TRBJ2-3; possibly TRBD2 for D (7 bases). V dropped 3 bases and J dropped 1 base, with 15 bases sitting between them. Germline CDR1 SGHNT, CDR2 YYREEE (reference sequence). The CDR3 spans 16 residues. The CDR3 sequence is CASSYPRGGGTDTQYF. The CDR3 DNA follows: TGTGCCAGCAGCTATCCGAGAGGGGGGGGCACAGATACGCAGTATTTT.

At least ten counts were recorded for this clonotype. The rearrangement joins TRBV4-1 to TRBJ2-7; 7 positions match TRBD1. The CDR3 is made up of 14 amino acids. Germline V gene sequence: CDR1 MGHRA, CDR2 YSYEKL. V lost 2 bases and J lost 2; bases outside the gene matches: 3. The CDR3 spells CASSQPGTAYEQYF. DNA for the CDR3: TGCGCCAGCAGCCAACCAGGGACAGCCTACGAGCAGTACTTC.

The table lists this clonotype with a count of one. CDR3 in amino acids: CASSPQSGVRYEQYF. In DNA form, the CDR3 reads TGTGCCAGCAGCCCACAAAGCGGGGTGCGATACGAGCAGTACTTC. J is TRBJ2-7 and V is TRBV2; 7 nucleotides match TRBD2. Per germline, CDR1 SNHLY and CDR2 FYNNEI. This CDR3 has 15 amino acids. J gave up 4 bases and V 6 bases, and 12 bases lay outside the gene matches.

V usage is TRBV7-8 and J usage is TRBJ1-4; the D is unclear. The CDR3 runs 13 residues. Germline V gene data show CDR1 as SGHVS and CDR2 as FQNEAQ. Trimming removed 5 bases at V and 7 bases at J, with 11 bases between. The DNA for the CDR3 is TGTGCCAGCAGCCCAACTCCCCCTGAAAAACTGTTTTTT. Amino acids: CASSPTPPEKLFF.

This chain connects TRBV9 to TRBJ2-5, with unresolved D. From germline, CDR1 is SGDLS and CDR2 YYNGEE. V dropped 0 bases and J dropped 1 base, with 4 bases sitting between them. This CDR3 has 13 residues. The CDR3 DNA is TGTGCCAGCAGCGTAGACGGCCAAGAGACCCAGTACTTC. Amino acid sequence: CASSVDGQETQYF. Supplemented by reference TRBV9 and TRBJ2-5, the full variable domain reads DSGVTQTPKHLITATGQRVTLRCSPRSGDLSVYWYQQSLDQGLQFLIQYYNGEERAKGNILERFSAQQFPDLHSELNLSSLELGDSALYFCASSVDGQETQYFGPGTRLLVL.

Regarding this clonotype: The final CDR3 position lacks the conserved phenylalanine or tryptophan, pointing to a likely read error. J is TRBJ1-1 and V is TRBV9; no clear D gene. Trimming stripped 0 bases from V and 1 base from J, with 7 bases between. Looked up from germline, CDR1 is SGDLS and CDR2 is YYNGEE. The CDR3 totals 14 residues. CDR3 loop: CASSVGGENTEAFY. The CDR3 nucleotides read TGTGCCAGCAGCGTAGGTGGCGAGAACACTGAAGCTTTCTAT.

The V gene is TRBV11-2, the J gene TRBJ2-3; D is possibly TRBD2 (6 bases). V was pared by 6 bases and J by 0 bases, with 13 bases between. The CDR3 is made up of 15 amino acids. CDR1 and CDR2 (germline): SGHAT, FQNNGV. Here the CDR3 reads CASRAAGASTDTQYF. The CDR3 DNA is TGTGCCAGCAGAGCAGCGGGCGCGAGCACAGATACGCAGTATTTT.

The chain links TRBV5-1 to TRBJ2-7; no firm D call. V was pared by 5 bases and J by 0 bases, with 12 bases between. This CDR3 has 14 amino acids. Germline CDR1 and CDR2: SGHRS and YFSETQ. This chain's CDR3 is CASRIGFSSYEQYF. The CDR3 coding sequence is TGCGCCAGCAGAATAGGGTTCAGCTCCTACGAGCAGTACTTC.

The chain employs TRBV7-2 and TRBJ2-7; D uncertain. V was pared by 11 bases and J by 5 bases, with 13 bases between. The CDR3 is 11 amino acids. Germline CDR1 SGHTA, CDR2 FQGNSA. The CDR3 is CASRYTHEQYF. The CDR3 DNA sequence: TGTGCCTCTCGTTATACCCACGAGCAGTACTTC.